This T cell receptor (beta chain) was recovered during a study of T-cell memory formation after mild COVID-19. V was clipped by 6 bases and J by 0 bases; unmatched bases: 10. In germline, CDR1 is LGHNA, CDR2 YSLEER. The CDR3 has 16 amino acids. Constant-segment-primed 5'RACE gave TCR alpha and TCR beta cDNA libraries with sample barcodes and UMIs. TCRdb reprocessed the 5' RACE reads via MiXCR and lists one record per CDR3 protein. The sample holds about 360,000 distinct CDR3 sequences, about an eighth seen once. Study outcomes and limitations: Pre-infection memory harbored some responding clones, suggesting cross-reactive memory joined.

Details on this clonotype: Antigen unknown.

The V gene is TRBV4-3, the J gene TRBJ1-2; 7 nucleotides align to TRBD1. Source material: PBMCs or a T cell subset sorted from them (not recorded which). The source of this sequence is a man younger than 30 who had mild COVID-19 (a few samples of this study predate the infection). Cell type and time point are not known. CDR3 amino acids: CASRTVSQGANYGYTF. The CDR3 DNA reads TGCGCCAGCAGGACTGTGTCTCAGGGGGCTAACTATGGCTACACCTTC.